These 24 T cell receptor beta chains share one sample of origin, sequenced in a study of T cell responses to AZD1222 COVID-19 vaccine. Assay: immunoSEQ multiplex PCR; the TCRdb copy retains only in-frame clones and omits some. The sample yields fewer than 200,000 clones, roughly nine tenths seen once. The source material was peripheral blood, sampled on day 0 of AZD1222 vaccination. These receptors were obtained from an adult in good health.

This clone was picked up one time. The chain joins TRBV2 to TRBJ1-3; D gene uncertain. CDR3 length equals 17 residues. Between the trimmed V and J ends, which lost 0 bases and 0 bases, there was a span of 12 bases. Germline CDR1 is SNHLY and CDR2 is FYNNEI. The CDR3 sequence: CASSEAFDAGSGNTIYF. CDR3 sequence (DNA): TGTGCCAGCAGTGAAGCGTTCGATGCTGGCTCTGGAAACACCATATATTTT.

V is TRBV18 and J is TRBJ1-3; a possible D gene is TRBD1 (5 bases). Trimming shortened V by 3 bases and J by 0 bases, and 18 bases separated the two germline ends. CDR3 length: 18 amino acids. Per germline, CDR1 KGHSH and CDR2 LQKENI. CDR3 amino acids: CASSPLHLQGPSGNTIYF. In DNA, the CDR3 is TGTGCCAGCTCACCGCTGCACCTCCAGGGACCCTCTGGAAACACCATATATTTT.

The V call is TRBV19, the J call TRBJ1-5; TRBD1 agrees at 8 bases. The length of the CDR3 is 15 residues. V was pared by 10 bases and J by 3 bases, with 11 bases of the junction left unmatched. From germline, CDR1 is LNHDA and CDR2 SQIVND (reference sequence). The CDR3 loop is CATRRQGANNQPQHF. The CDR3 DNA follows: TGTGCCACTCGAAGGCAGGGGGCGAACAATCAGCCCCAGCATTTT.

The chain carries TRBV6-1 and TRBJ1-1; perhaps TRBD1 as D (6 bases). The V gene lost 1 base and the J gene lost 2 bases, with 11 bases spanning the gap. The germline gives CDR1 MNHNS, CDR2 SASEGT. The CDR3 spans 15 residues. CDR3 sequence reads: CASSEGWGHNTEAFF. DNA of the CDR3: TGTGCCAGCAGTGAAGGGTGGGGACATAACACTGAAGCTTTCTTT.

V usage is TRBV29-1 and J usage is TRBJ2-1, with a tentative D call TRBD2 (5 bases). The V and J ends lost 7 bases and 3 bases respectively, with 19 bases between them. Per germline, CDR1 SQVTM and CDR2 ANQGSEA. The CDR3 loop spans 15 amino acids. In DNA, the CDR3 is TGCAGCGCTGCCGGGGATAAAGGTTACTACAATGAGCAGTTCTTC. This codes for CSAAGDKGYYNEQFF.

This sequence joins TRBV24-1 and TRBJ1-5, with TRBD1 matching 9 bases. This CDR3 region has 15 residues. Germline trimming cut 2 bases from V and 5 bases from J; bases unmatched to any gene: 3. The V gene's germline CDR1 is KGHDR and CDR2 SFDVKD. The CDR3 DNA sequence: TGTGCCACCAGTGATTCCAGGACAGGGGATCAGCCCCAGCATTTT. Encoded protein: CATSDSRTGDQPQHF.

This chain joins TRBV14 and TRBJ2-2; TRBD1 agrees at 7 bases. Germline V lookup: CDR1 SGHDN, CDR2 FVKESK. After removal of 3 bases from V and 0 bases from J, the junction contained 10 bases not matched to a gene. This CDR3 is built from 18 residues. As DNA, the CDR3 is TGTGCCAGCAGCCACGCCGCTGGTGGGACAGCGAACACCGGGGAGCTGTTTTTT. It codes for CASSHAAGGTANTGELFF.

V gene TRBV5-6 combines with J gene TRBJ1-5; no reliable D call. The ends were cut back, 1 base at V and 3 bases at J, with 11 bases in the middle. This CDR3 has 15 amino acids. Germline lookup yields CDR1 SGHDT and CDR2 YYEEEE. The CDR3 DNA sequence: TGTGCCAGCAGCTTGTATCCCAGTCTCAATCAGCCCCAGCATTTT. Translated, it gives CASSLYPSLNQPQHF.

J is TRBJ2-5 and V is TRBV5-1; maybe TRBD1 (6 bases). V lost 4 bases and J 5 bases, leaving 12 bases between the germline ends. Germline V lookup: CDR1 SGHRS, CDR2 YFSETQ. CDR3 length: 13 residues. The CDR3 region is CASSAFGGETQYF. In DNA, the CDR3 is TGCGCCAGCAGCGCTTTTGGGGGCGAGACCCAGTACTTC.

The chain recombines TRBV6-5 with TRBJ2-7, with a possible D match to TRBD2 (5 bases). CDR1 is MNHEY and CDR2 is SVGAGI in the germline V gene. This CDR3 has 15 amino acids. V dropped 0 bases and J dropped 4 bases, with 13 bases sitting between them. The CDR3 is CASSYSNGESYEQYF. CDR3 DNA: TGTGCCAGCAGTTACTCGAACGGGGAGTCTTACGAGCAGTACTTC.

CDR3 coding DNA: TGTGCCAGCAGCGCCTCAGGGGGTGGTATCGGGGAGCTGTTTTTT. Its protein product is CASSASGGGIGELFF. The rearrangement joins TRBV7-2 to TRBJ2-2; 7 bases map to TRBD1. Germline-derived CDR1 and CDR2 are SGHTA and FQGNSA. The CDR3 spans 15 residues. Trimming cost V 5 bases and J 7 bases; bases outside gene matches: 10.

As to this clone: A junction end diverges from the germline sequence, so it may reflect a read error. V usage is TRBV2 and J usage is TRBJ1-1; perhaps TRBD1 as D (5 bases). Germline CDR1 and CDR2: SNHLY and FYNNEI. This CDR3 region has 13 residues. CDR3 coding DNA: TGTGCCAGCAGCGAAGACAGGAACACTGAAGCTTTCTTT. Translating gives CASSEDRNTEAFF.

J is TRBJ1-3 and V is TRBV5-4; no definite D call. V lost 0 bases and J lost 8, with 6 bases in between. The CDR3 is 12 amino acids. Germline V gene sequence: CDR1 SGHNT, CDR2 YYREEE (reference sequence). The CDR3 sequence: CASSLDTDTIYF. The CDR3 region has the DNA TGTGCCAGCAGCTTGGATACGGACACCATATATTTT.

This chain links TRBV7-9 with TRBJ2-7; possibly TRBD1 for D (5 bases). The germline V and J ends were trimmed by 1 base and 2 bases, with 9 bases remaining between them. Germline lookup yields CDR1 SEHNR and CDR2 FQNEAQ (reference sequence). This CDR3 has 14 amino acids. The CDR3 DNA sequence: TGTGCCAGCAGCTTAGGGCAGGGCACCTACGAGCAGTACTTC. As protein: CASSLGQGTYEQYF.

The V gene is TRBV6-5, the J gene TRBJ2-7; 8 bases line up with TRBD1. Germline CDR1 reads MNHEY; CDR2 reads SVGAGI. V shed 5 bases, J shed 0 bases, and the junction held 6 bases outside the gene matches. The CDR3 runs 15 residues. CDR3 amino acids: CASSKGQVISYEQYF. The DNA for the CDR3 is TGTGCCAGCAGTAAGGGACAGGTTATCTCCTACGAGCAGTACTTC.

The CDR3 reads CASSQEGLAGGISYNEQFF. The CDR3 DNA sequence: TGCGCCAGCAGCCAAGAGGGTCTAGCGGGAGGGATTTCCTACAATGAGCAGTTCTTC. The J gene is TRBJ2-1, the V gene TRBV4-1, with TRBD2 matching 12 bases. The CDR3 sequence is 19 residues long. With 0 bases clipped from V and 1 base from J, the junction kept 7 bases outside the gene matches. The V gene's germline CDR1 is MGHRA and CDR2 YSYEKL.

The J gene is TRBJ1-1, the V gene TRBV12-3 or TRBV12-4; tentatively, D is TRBD1 (6 bases). The CDR3 sequence is 11 residues long. With 7 bases removed from V and 8 bases from J, the gap between germline ends came to 11 bases. CDR3 sequence (DNA): TGTGCCAGCATACAGGGTTCGGAAGCTTTCTTT. Its protein is CASIQGSEAFF.

J is TRBJ2-5 and V is TRBV9, with D possibly TRBD2 on 6 matching bases. Germline V CDR1 and CDR2: SGDLS, YYNGEE. The CDR3 spans 12 residues. V shed 5 bases and J shed 5 bases, with 10 bases lying between them. In DNA form, the CDR3 reads TGTGCCAGCAGTCGGGACTGGGAGACCCAGTACTTC. Translation: CASSRDWETQYF.

This sequence joins TRBV6-5 and TRBJ1-1, with 7 bases fitting TRBD1. The junction had 8 bases not matched to a gene; V was cut back by 3 bases and J by 4 bases. Looked up from germline, CDR1 is MNHEY and CDR2 is SVGAGI. The CDR3 is made up of 15 amino acids. The CDR3 sequence is CASSYRPGGATEAFF. CDR3 coding DNA: TGTGCCAGCAGTTATCGCCCAGGGGGGGCCACTGAAGCTTTCTTT.

V is TRBV9 and J is TRBJ2-2, with unresolved D. Deletions cut 7 bases from V and 1 base from J, with 17 bases between. Germline V gives CDR1 SGDLS, CDR2 YYNGEE. CDR3 length equals 16 residues. In DNA form, the CDR3 reads TGTGCCAGCGGCCCTGGGCGGAACCAGAACACCGGGGAGCTGTTTTTT. Protein: CASGPGRNQNTGELFF.

In DNA form, the CDR3 reads TGTGCCTGGAGTGCATTAAGTAGGGGACCCCCGTACCACTTT. This codes for CAWSALSRGPPYHF. The chain carries TRBV30 and TRBJ1-6, with a possible D match to TRBD1 (5 bases). The CDR3 sequence is 14 residues long. CDR1 is GTSNPN, CDR2 SVGIG, per germline (reference sequence). Trimming took off 1 base at V and 18 bases at J, with 22 bases between the two ends.

This clone was detected a few times. The chain couples TRBV4-1 to TRBJ1-5, with TRBD1 matching over 11 bases. The CDR3 spans 15 residues. Germline trimming cut 5 bases from V and 8 bases from J; bases unmatched to any gene: 8. CDR1 is MGHRA, CDR2 YSYEKL, per germline. CDR3 nucleotides: TGCGCCAGCAGCTCTGGACAGGGGGCCAGAAAGCCCCAGCATTTT. Its translation: CASSSGQGARKPQHF.

V is TRBV7-8 and J is TRBJ2-1, with TRBD1 as a possible D gene (6 bases). Looked up from germline, CDR1 is SGHVS and CDR2 is FQNEAQ. Trimming took 3 bases from V and 6 from J, leaving 12 bases between them. The CDR3 extends over 14 amino acids. DNA of the CDR3: TGTGCCAGCAGCTTGCTGACAGGACCCAATGAGCAGTTCTTC. Translation: CASSLLTGPNEQFF.

The chain links TRBV6-5 to TRBJ2-7; 9 bases agree with TRBD1. The CDR3 loop spans 13 amino acids. The germline gives CDR1 MNHEY, CDR2 SVGAGI. V was pared by 5 bases and J by 3 bases, with 2 bases of the junction left unmatched. CDR3 nucleotide sequence: TGTGCCAGCAGTCAGACAGGGGGCTACGAGCAGTACTTC. Its translation: CASSQTGGYEQYF.